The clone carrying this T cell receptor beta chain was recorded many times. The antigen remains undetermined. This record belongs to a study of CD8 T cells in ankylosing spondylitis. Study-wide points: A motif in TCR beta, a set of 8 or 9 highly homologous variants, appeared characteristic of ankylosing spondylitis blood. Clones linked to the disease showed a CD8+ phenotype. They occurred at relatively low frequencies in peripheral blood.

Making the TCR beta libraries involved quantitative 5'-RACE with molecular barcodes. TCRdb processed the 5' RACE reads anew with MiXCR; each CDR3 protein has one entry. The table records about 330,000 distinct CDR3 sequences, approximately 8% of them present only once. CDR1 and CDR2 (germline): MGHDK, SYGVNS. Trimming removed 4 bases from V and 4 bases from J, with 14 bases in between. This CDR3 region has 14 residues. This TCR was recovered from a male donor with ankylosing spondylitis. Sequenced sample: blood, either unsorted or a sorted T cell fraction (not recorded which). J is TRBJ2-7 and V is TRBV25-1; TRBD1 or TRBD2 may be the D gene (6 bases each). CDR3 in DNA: TGTGCCAGCAGTGGCGGTGGGGGGCGTTACGAGCAGTACTTC. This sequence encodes CASSGGGGRYEQYF.